A single sample is the source of the 5 T cell receptor beta chains below, sequenced in a study of human T cells and chemical hapten exposure. Specified time point: patch test 2, 6 weeks after DPC sensitization. Described treatment: therapeutic diphenylcyclopropenone sensitization with weekly scalp DPC. Each CDR3 protein gets one entry after TCRdb re-called the RACE reads with MiXCR. This table has approximately 89,000 distinct CDR3 sequences, more than 6.5% appearing once. The sample here was whole blood, taken in connection with sensitization to the hapten diphenylcyclopropenone (DPC). Every receptor here comes from a woman between 25 and 40 years old with alopecia areata. Some clones in this sample may be carry-over from other donors' samples.

The chain couples TRBV29-1 to TRBJ2-1, with D tentatively TRBD1 (6 bases). Germline V gives CDR1 SQVTM, CDR2 ANQGSEA. Trimming shortened V by 2 bases and J by 9 bases, and 14 bases separated the two germline ends. This CDR3 spans 13 amino acids. CDR3 sequence (DNA): TGCAGCGTTGAACCACAGGGATGGGGTGAGCAGTTCTTC. It codes for CSVEPQGWGEQFF.

The rearrangement joins TRBV20-1 to TRBJ2-3, with 9 bases matching TRBD1. The V segment lost 3 bases and the J segment 5 bases; nucleotides outside the gene matches: 12. This CDR3 has 16 amino acids. The V gene's germline CDR1 is DFQATT and CDR2 SNEGSKA (reference sequence). Written as DNA, the CDR3 is TGCAGTGCTAGGGCTTCCATCACGACAGGGGGAGATACGCAGTATTTT. Its translation: CSARASITTGGDTQYF.

Many counts were recorded for this clonotype. The gene calls are TRBV15 and TRBJ1-2; no firm D call. The CDR3 runs 13 residues. Between the trimmed V and J ends, which lost 4 bases and 7 bases, there was a span of 13 bases. Germline CDR1 and CDR2: LNHNV and YYDKDF (reference sequence). This chain's CDR3 is CATSIRGPSGYTF. The CDR3 DNA follows: TGTGCCACCAGCATTCGGGGTCCGAGTGGCTACACCTTC. Filled out from reference TRBV15 and TRBJ1-2, the complete variable domain reads DAMVIQNPRYQVTQFGKPVTLSCSQTLNHNVMYWYQQKSSQAPKLLFHYYDKDFNNEADTPDNFQSRRPNTSFCFLDIRSPGLGDTAMYLCATSIRGPSGYTFGSGTRLTVV.

The sample holds a few counts of this clonotype. V and J are TRBV6-5 and TRBJ2-2, with TRBD1 identical over 7 bases. The CDR3 runs 13 residues. J gave up 7 bases and V 7 bases, and 6 bases lay outside the gene matches. The germline V gene encodes CDR1 MNHEY and CDR2 SVGAGI. For the CDR3, the DNA is TGTGCCAGCATTAAACAGGGGAACGGGGAGCTGTTTTTT. It codes for CASIKQGNGELFF.

This clonotype was picked up many times. This chain connects TRBV29-1 to TRBJ1-3, with 8 bases fitting TRBD1. Trimming cost V 5 bases and J 0 bases; bases outside gene matches: 6. The CDR3 has 15 amino acids. Looked up from germline, CDR1 is SQVTM and CDR2 is ANQGSEA. In DNA form, the CDR3 reads TGCAGCGTTCGGGACAGGTCATTCTCTGGAAACACCATATATTTT. Residues: CSVRDRSFSGNTIYF.